These 26 T cell receptor beta chains were all obtained from the same sample, sequenced in a study of beta chain features in type 1 diabetes. General study points: Shorter TCRB CDR3s, moderately but significantly so, marked every one of the four CD4+ subsets in Type 1 diabetes patients.

The authors reverse transcribed all of the isolated RNA, so sequencing captured expressed TCRB transcripts. The method was immunoSEQ multiplex PCR; TCRdb's version includes in-frame clones alone and lacks a portion of them. This sample carries hundreds of thousands of clones, about an eighth of them seen once, and the ten largest clones take 0.03% to 0.045%. Antigen specificity for these receptors is unknown. Sequencing was performed on naive CD4+ T cells from blood. These receptors were taken from a man between 18 and 35 years old with type 1 diabetes.

This chain uses TRBV28 with TRBJ1-5; D may be TRBD1 (5 bases). The CDR3 totals 14 residues. Germline V gene sequence: CDR1 MDHEN, CDR2 SYDVKM. The V and J ends lost 6 bases and 6 bases respectively, with 15 bases between them. CDR3 DNA sequence: TGTGCCAGCAGCCCGGGGGGTTCTCGTCAGCCCCAGCATTTT. Encoded protein: CASSPGGSRQPQHF.

This clone was seen a single time. V usage is TRBV2 and J usage is TRBJ2-2; D is ambiguous. The germline gives CDR1 SNHLY, CDR2 FYNNEI. Trimming left V 7 bases short and J 4 bases short, with 7 bases between. CDR3 length equals 12 residues. The CDR3 sequence is CASKGITGELFF. For the CDR3, the DNA is TGTGCCAGCAAAGGCATCACCGGGGAGCTGTTTTTT. Complete variable domain (other parts from reference TRBV2 and TRBJ2-2): EPEVTQTPSHQVTQMGQEVILRCVPISNHLYFYWYRQILGQKVEFLVSFYNNEISEKSEIFDDQFSVERPDGSNFTLKIRSTKLEDSAMYFCASKGITGELFFGEGSRLTVL.

The genes are TRBV6-6 and TRBJ2-1; 14 nucleotides match TRBD2. Per germline, CDR1 MNHNY and CDR2 SVGAGI (reference sequence). V dropped 8 bases and J dropped 9; count of bases not matched to a gene: 9. The CDR3 length is 15 residues. CDR3 in amino acids: CASEPGLAGAGEQFF. The DNA for the CDR3 is TGTGCCAGCGAACCGGGACTAGCGGGAGCGGGTGAGCAGTTCTTC.

Only a few counts were recorded for this clone. The V gene is TRBV7-2, the J gene TRBJ2-1; a possible D gene is TRBD2 (5 bases). Trimming pared 2 bases from V and 7 bases from J, leaving 15 bases between. The germline gives CDR1 SGHTA, CDR2 FQGNSA. CDR3 length equals 15 residues. CDR3 region: CASSLRAGPLNEQFF. In DNA, the CDR3 is TGTGCCAGCAGCTTAAGGGCGGGTCCCTTGAATGAGCAGTTCTTC.

The rearrangement links TRBV28 to TRBJ2-1, with D tentatively TRBD2 (6 bases). V was cut by 10 bases and J by 8 bases, with 21 bases left in between. CDR1 is MDHEN, CDR2 SYDVKM, per germline. The CDR3 runs 14 residues. The CDR3 DNA sequence: TGTGCCACCTCAGGAGGGACCGTGCCCCATGAGCAGTTCTTC. It encodes CATSGGTVPHEQFF.

This clone has just a few counts. The CDR3 sequence is CASSVPGASGDTQYF. The CDR3 DNA reads TGTGCCAGCAGCGTCCCAGGGGCTAGCGGGGATACGCAGTATTTT. The V and J genes are TRBV9 and TRBJ2-3; the match to TRBD2 covers 8 bases. This CDR3 contains 15 residues. Germline-derived CDR1 and CDR2 are SGDLS and YYNGEE. V dropped 2 bases and J dropped 6; count of bases not matched to a gene: 8.

V usage is TRBV7-3 and J usage is TRBJ1-2; unclear D gene. The CDR3 has 15 amino acids. V lost 0 bases, J lost 0 bases, and 8 bases lay in between. Germline V gene data show CDR1 as SGHTA and CDR2 as FQGTGA. This CDR3 is CASSLTSPANYGYTF. The CDR3 DNA follows: TGTGCCAGCAGCTTAACGTCGCCGGCTAACTATGGCTACACCTTC.

This clone came up a few times. The chain combines TRBV30 with TRBJ1-6; D might be TRBD1 (5 bases). This CDR3 contains 11 residues. Trimming removed 6 bases at V and 8 bases at J, with 8 bases between. Germline CDR1 GTSNPN, CDR2 SVGIG (reference sequence). The CDR3 DNA reads TGTGCCTGCACGGGGGATTCACCCCTCCACTTT. It codes for CACTGDSPLHF.

CDR3 in DNA: TGTGCCAGCAGCCAAGGGCGGCGGGGGTACACAGATACGCAGTATTTT. Translated: CASSQGRRGYTDTQYF. V usage is TRBV4-2 and J usage is TRBJ2-3; TRBD2 matches 7 bases. The CDR3 has 16 residues. Looked up from germline, CDR1 is LGHNA and CDR2 is YNFKEQ. The trim removed 1 base at V and 2 bases at J, leaving 6 bases unmatched.

This clone came up a few times. V gene TRBV18 combines with J gene TRBJ2-1, with a weak D call TRBD2 (6 bases). Trimming removed 6 bases at V and 8 bases at J, with 11 bases between. The CDR3 contains 12 residues. CDR1 KGHSH and CDR2 LQKENI come from the germline V gene. CDR3 region: CASSTSGDEQFF. DNA for the CDR3: TGTGCCAGCTCCACGTCGGGAGATGAGCAGTTCTTC.

This clone was detected a few times. This sequence joins TRBV7-9 and TRBJ2-7; D is tentatively TRBD1 or TRBD2 (5 bases each). The CDR3 is made up of 14 amino acids. The V gene's germline CDR1 is SEHNR and CDR2 FQNEAQ (reference sequence). The V and J ends lost 5 bases and 2 bases respectively, with 13 bases between them. The chain's CDR3 is CASSPGTETYEQYF. CDR3 DNA: TGTGCCAGCAGCCCCGGGACGGAGACCTACGAGCAGTACTTC.

This clone was recorded a few times. The chain uses TRBV11-2 and TRBJ2-4; 10 nucleotides line up with TRBD1. The germline CDR1 and CDR2 sequences are SGHAT and FQNNGV. The V gene end was trimmed by 5 bases and the J gene end by 9 bases; junction bases not matched to a gene: 7. There are 14 residues in the CDR3. The CDR3 here is CASSATGGFGIQYF. The CDR3 nucleotides are TGTGCCAGCAGCGCGACAGGGGGCTTCGGCATTCAGTACTTC.

This clone was recorded a few times. The chain uses TRBV2 and TRBJ1-3; possibly TRBD1 for D (6 bases). The ends were cut back, 5 bases at V and 0 bases at J, with 14 bases in the middle. This CDR3 has 16 amino acids. CDR1 is SNHLY and CDR2 is FYNNEI in the germline V gene. In DNA form, the CDR3 reads TGTGCCAGCAGTCCACAGGGTTCCAGCTCTGGAAACACCATATATTTT. Encoded protein: CASSPQGSSSGNTIYF.

V usage is TRBV10-3 and J usage is TRBJ2-3; D is possibly TRBD1 (6 bases). Germline CDR1 ENHRY, CDR2 SYGVKD. Trimming removed 6 bases from V and 1 base from J, with 17 bases in between. This CDR3 is built from 16 residues. In nucleotides, the CDR3 is TGTGCCATCAGCTATAAGGGGGAAGGCGGCACAGATACGCAGTATTTT. This encodes CAISYKGEGGTDTQYF.

The rearrangement joins TRBV9 to TRBJ1-4, with 11 bases fitting TRBD1. The germline CDR1 and CDR2 sequences are SGDLS and YYNGEE. V dropped 3 bases and J dropped 7; count of bases not matched to a gene: 8. The CDR3 runs to 16 residues. Here the CDR3 reads CASSGAPGTGGEKLFF. The DNA of the CDR3 is TGTGCCAGCAGCGGGGCCCCCGGGACAGGGGGTGAAAAACTGTTTTTT. Full variable domain (remainder filled in from reference TRBV9 and TRBJ1-4): DSGVTQTPKHLITATGQRVTLRCSPRSGDLSVYWYQQSLDQGLQFLIQYYNGEERAKGNILERFSAQQFPDLHSELNLSSLELGDSALYFCASSGAPGTGGEKLFFGSGTQLSVL.

This sequence joins TRBV27 and TRBJ1-3, with D maybe TRBD1 (5 bases). Trimming shortened V by 5 bases and J by 1 base, and 21 bases separated the two germline ends. The germline V gene has CDR1 MNHEY and CDR2 SMNVEV (reference sequence). CDR3 length: 18 amino acids. The CDR3 loop is CASSARSGGAYSGNTIYF. In DNA form, the CDR3 reads TGTGCCAGCAGTGCCCGCTCAGGCGGGGCATATTCTGGAAACACCATATATTTT.

V and J are TRBV13 and TRBJ2-7; D ambiguous. Trimming took off 5 bases at V and 1 base at J, with 6 bases between the two ends. Germline loops: CDR1 PRHDT, CDR2 FYEKMQ (reference sequence). CDR3 size: 12 residues. The CDR3 here is CASSHYSYEQYF. The CDR3 DNA is TGTGCCAGCAGCCATTATTCCTACGAGCAGTACTTC.

This clone occurred a few times. The chain carries TRBV27 and TRBJ1-6, with D unclear. The CDR3 length is 14 residues. Trimming removed 5 bases from V and 6 bases from J, with 11 bases in between. Germline CDR1 MNHEY, CDR2 SMNVEV (reference sequence). The CDR3 reads CASSVVGFNSPLHF. CDR3 in DNA: TGTGCCAGCAGTGTCGTGGGGTTTAATTCACCCCTCCACTTT.

CDR3 amino acids: CSARGLSGTSSFNEQFF. In nucleotides, the CDR3 is TGCAGCGCCCGGGGCCTGTCCGGGACTAGCTCTTTCAATGAGCAGTTCTTC. V gene TRBV29-1 combines with J gene TRBJ2-1, with 9 bases identical to TRBD2. Trimming took 7 bases from V and 6 from J; bases not matched to a gene: 19. CDR3 length equals 17 residues. CDR1 is SQVTM, CDR2 ANQGSEA, per germline.

This clone was counted between two and nine times. This chain connects TRBV5-1 to TRBJ2-1; 8 bases fit TRBD2. Looked up from germline, CDR1 is SGHRS and CDR2 is YFSETQ. Trimming took 4 bases from V and 4 from J; bases not matched to a gene: 7. The CDR3 runs to 15 residues. DNA of the CDR3: TGCGCCAGCAGCCCGGCGACTAGCGTGTACAATGAGCAGTTCTTC. As protein: CASSPATSVYNEQFF.

This clone was seen a handful of times. The rearrangement links TRBV4-2 to TRBJ2-2, with D possibly TRBD2 on 6 matching bases. In germline, CDR1 is LGHNA, CDR2 YNFKEQ. With 4 bases removed from V and 6 bases from J, the gap between germline ends came to 18 bases. The CDR3 has 16 residues. CDR3 coding DNA: TGTGCCAGCAGCCGCCGGGACTCTTTGGTCGCCGGGGAGCTGTTTTTT. It encodes CASSRRDSLVAGELFF.

V is TRBV5-1 and J is TRBJ2-7, with 12 bases identical to TRBD2. This CDR3 is built from 14 residues. Germline CDR1 and CDR2: SGHRS and YFSETQ. V was clipped by 0 bases and J by 7 bases; unmatched bases: 2. The CDR3 spells CASSLGLAGEEQYF. Here the CDR3 DNA reads TGCGCCAGCAGCTTGGGACTAGCGGGAGAGGAGCAGTACTTC.

The chain recombines TRBV29-1 with TRBJ1-2; D might be TRBD1 (6 bases). This CDR3 spans 12 amino acids. CDR1 is SQVTM and CDR2 is ANQGSEA in the germline V gene. Trimming shortened V by 3 bases and J by 4 bases, and 9 bases separated the two germline ends. The CDR3 protein is CSVDRGSYGYTF. The CDR3 DNA is TGCAGCGTTGATAGGGGGAGCTATGGCTACACCTTC.

CDR3: CASGNSGPHNEQFF. The CDR3 bases are TGTGCCAGCGGAAACTCGGGTCCTCACAATGAGCAGTTCTTC. The chain couples TRBV27 to TRBJ2-1; D is uncertain. There are 14 residues in the CDR3. Looked up from germline, CDR1 is MNHEY and CDR2 is SMNVEV (reference sequence). V gave up 8 bases and J gave up 5 bases, with 16 bases separating them.

This chain joins TRBV15 and TRBJ1-4; D is unresolved. Germline V gene lookup returns CDR1 LNHNV and CDR2 YYDKDF (reference sequence). Trimming removed 0 bases from V and 8 bases from J, with 19 bases in between. The CDR3 loop spans 17 amino acids. CDR3 protein: CATSRDAGSISGEKLFF. The CDR3 DNA is TGTGCCACCAGCAGAGACGCAGGCAGCATCTCAGGAGAAAAACTGTTTTTT.

This clone was observed a handful of times. The chain joins TRBV6-1 to TRBJ1-2, with TRBD1 matching 8 bases. Germline V gives CDR1 MNHNS, CDR2 SASEGT. V gave up 3 bases and J gave up 6 bases; unmatched junction bases: 9. CDR3 length: 15 residues. The CDR3 is CASSEDGQGVNGYTF. The CDR3 DNA reads as TGTGCCAGCAGTGAGGATGGACAGGGCGTGAATGGCTACACCTTC.